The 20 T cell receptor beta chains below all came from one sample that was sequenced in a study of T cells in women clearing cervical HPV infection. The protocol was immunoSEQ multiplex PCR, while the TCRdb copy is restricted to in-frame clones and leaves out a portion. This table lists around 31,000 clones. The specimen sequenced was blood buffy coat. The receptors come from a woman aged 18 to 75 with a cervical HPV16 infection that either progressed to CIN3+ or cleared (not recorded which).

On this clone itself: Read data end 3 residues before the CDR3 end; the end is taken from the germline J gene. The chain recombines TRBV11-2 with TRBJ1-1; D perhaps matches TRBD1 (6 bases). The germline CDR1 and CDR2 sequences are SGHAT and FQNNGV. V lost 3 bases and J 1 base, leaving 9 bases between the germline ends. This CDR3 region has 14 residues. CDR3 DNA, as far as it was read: TGTGCCAGCAGCTTCGGAGGGGGGAACACTGAA. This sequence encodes CASSFGGGNTE. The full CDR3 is CASSFGGGNTEAFF. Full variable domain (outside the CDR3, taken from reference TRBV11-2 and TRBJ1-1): EAGVAQSPRYKIIEKRQSVAFWCNPISGHATLYWYQQILGQGPKLLIQFQNNGVVDDSQLPKDRFSAERLKGVDSTLKIQPAKLEDSAVYLCASSFGGGNTEAFFGQGTRLTVV.

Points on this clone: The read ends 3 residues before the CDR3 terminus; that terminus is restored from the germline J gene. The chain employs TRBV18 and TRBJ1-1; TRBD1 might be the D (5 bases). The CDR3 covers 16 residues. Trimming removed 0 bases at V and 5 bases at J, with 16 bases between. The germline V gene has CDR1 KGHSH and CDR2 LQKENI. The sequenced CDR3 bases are TGTGCCAGCTCACCACCGTACCAGGGAGGAAATACTGAA. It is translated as CASSPPYQGGNTE. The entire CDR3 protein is CASSPPYQGGNTEAFF. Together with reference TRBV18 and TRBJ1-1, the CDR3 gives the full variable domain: NAGVMQNPRHLVRRRGQEARLRCSPMKGHSHVYWYRQLPEEGLKFMVYLQKENIIDESGMPKERFSAEFPKEGPSILRIQQVVRGDSAAYFCASSPPYQGGNTEAFFGQGTRLTVV.

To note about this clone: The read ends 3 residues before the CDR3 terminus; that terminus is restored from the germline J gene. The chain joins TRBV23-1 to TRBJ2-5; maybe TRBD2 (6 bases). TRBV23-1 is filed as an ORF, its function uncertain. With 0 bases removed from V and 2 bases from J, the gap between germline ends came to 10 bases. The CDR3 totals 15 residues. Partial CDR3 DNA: TGCGCCAGCAGTCAATCGGAGGGCTATCAAGAGACC. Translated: CASSQSEGYQET. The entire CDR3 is CASSQSEGYQETQYF.

CDR3 bases read: TGTGCCAGCAGAGGGGCGACAGGGTTGGGTTACGAG. Its translation is CASRGATGLGYE. The CDR3 in full is CASRGATGLGYEQYF. This rearrangement joins TRBV2 to TRBJ2-7; 7 bases are shared with TRBD1. The read is 3 residues too short to cover the CDR3 end, so that end is filled in from the germline J gene. The CDR3 loop spans 15 amino acids. V gave up 6 bases and J gave up 4 bases; unmatched junction bases: 12. Germline V gene data show CDR1 as SNHLY and CDR2 as FYNNEI.

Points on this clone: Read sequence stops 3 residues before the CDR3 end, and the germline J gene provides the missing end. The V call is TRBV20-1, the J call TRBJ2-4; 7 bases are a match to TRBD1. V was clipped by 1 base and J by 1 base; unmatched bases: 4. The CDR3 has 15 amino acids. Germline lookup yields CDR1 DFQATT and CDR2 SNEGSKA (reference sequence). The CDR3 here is CSARGQGEAKNIQYF. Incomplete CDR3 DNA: TGCAGTGCTAGAGGGCAGGGGGAGGCCAAAAACATT.

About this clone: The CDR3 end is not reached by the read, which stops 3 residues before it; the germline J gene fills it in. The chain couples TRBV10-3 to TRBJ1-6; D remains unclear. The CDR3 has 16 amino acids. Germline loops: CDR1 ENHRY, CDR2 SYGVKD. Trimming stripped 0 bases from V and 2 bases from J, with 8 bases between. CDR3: CAISESSLTYNSPLHF. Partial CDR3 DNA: TGTGCCATCAGTGAGTCCTCCCTAACCTATAATTCACCC.

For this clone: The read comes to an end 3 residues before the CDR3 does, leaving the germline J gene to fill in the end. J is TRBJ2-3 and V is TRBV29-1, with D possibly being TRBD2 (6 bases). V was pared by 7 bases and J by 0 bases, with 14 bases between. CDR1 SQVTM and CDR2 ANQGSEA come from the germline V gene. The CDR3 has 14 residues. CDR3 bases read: TGCAGCGCCCGTCTAGCGCGTAGCACAGATACG. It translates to CSARLARSTDT. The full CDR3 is CSARLARSTDTQYF.

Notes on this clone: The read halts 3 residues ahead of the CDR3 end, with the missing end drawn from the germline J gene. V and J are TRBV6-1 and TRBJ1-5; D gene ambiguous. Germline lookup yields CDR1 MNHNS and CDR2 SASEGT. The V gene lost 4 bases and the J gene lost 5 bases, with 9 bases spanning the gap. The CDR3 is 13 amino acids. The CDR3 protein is CASSALSDQPQHF. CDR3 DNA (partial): TGTGCCAGCAGTGCTCTCAGCGATCAGCCC.

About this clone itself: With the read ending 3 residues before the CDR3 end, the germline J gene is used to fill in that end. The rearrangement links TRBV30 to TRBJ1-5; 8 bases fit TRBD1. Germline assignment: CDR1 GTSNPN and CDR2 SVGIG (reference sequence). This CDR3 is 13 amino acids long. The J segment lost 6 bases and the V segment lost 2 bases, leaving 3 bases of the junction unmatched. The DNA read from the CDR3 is TGTGCCTGGAGTCAAACAGGGGGTCAGCCC. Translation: CAWSQTGGQP. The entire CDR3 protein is CAWSQTGGQPQHF. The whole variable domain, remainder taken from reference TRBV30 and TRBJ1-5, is SQTIHQWPATLVQPVGSPLSLECTVEGTSNPNLYWYRQAAGRGLQLLFYSVGIGQISSEVPQNLSASRPQDRQFILSSKKLLLSDSGFYLCAWSQTGGQPQHFGDGTRLSIL.

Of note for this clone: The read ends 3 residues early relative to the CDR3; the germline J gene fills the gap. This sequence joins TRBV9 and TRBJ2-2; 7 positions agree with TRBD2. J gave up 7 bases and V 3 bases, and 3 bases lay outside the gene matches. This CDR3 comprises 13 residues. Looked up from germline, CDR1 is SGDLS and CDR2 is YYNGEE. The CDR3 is CASSGSGHGELFF. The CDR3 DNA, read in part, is TGTGCCAGCAGCGGTAGCGGGCACGGGGAG.

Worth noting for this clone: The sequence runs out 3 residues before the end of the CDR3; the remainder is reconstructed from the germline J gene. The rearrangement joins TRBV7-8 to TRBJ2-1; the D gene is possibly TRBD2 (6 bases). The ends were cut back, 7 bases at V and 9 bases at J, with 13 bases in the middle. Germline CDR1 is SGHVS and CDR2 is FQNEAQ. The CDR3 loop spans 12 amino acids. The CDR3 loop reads CASTQGLGEQFF. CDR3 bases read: TGTGCCAGCACCCAGGGACTTGGTGAG.

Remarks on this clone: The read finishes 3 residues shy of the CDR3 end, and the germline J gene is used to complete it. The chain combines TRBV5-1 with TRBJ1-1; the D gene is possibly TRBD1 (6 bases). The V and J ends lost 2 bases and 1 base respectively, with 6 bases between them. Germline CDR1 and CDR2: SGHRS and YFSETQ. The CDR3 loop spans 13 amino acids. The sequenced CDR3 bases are TGCGCCAGCAGCTTACAGGGGAACACTGAA. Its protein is CASSLQGNTE. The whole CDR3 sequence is CASSLQGNTEAFF.

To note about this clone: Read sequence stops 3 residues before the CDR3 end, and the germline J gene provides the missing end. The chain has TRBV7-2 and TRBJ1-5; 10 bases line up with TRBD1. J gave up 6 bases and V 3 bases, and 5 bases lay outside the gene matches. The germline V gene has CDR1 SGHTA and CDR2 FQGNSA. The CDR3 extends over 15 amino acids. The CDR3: CASSLVGQGVQPQHF. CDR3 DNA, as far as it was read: TGTGCCAGCAGCTTGGTAGGACAGGGGGTTCAGCCC.

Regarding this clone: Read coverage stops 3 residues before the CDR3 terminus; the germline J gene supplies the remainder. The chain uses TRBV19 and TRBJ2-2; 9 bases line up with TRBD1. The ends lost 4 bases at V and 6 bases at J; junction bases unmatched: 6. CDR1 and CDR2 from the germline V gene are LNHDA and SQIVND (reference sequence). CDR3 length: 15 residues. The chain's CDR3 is CASSTTGGSAGELFF. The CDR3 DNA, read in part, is TGTGCCAGTAGTACCACAGGGGGCAGCGCCGGGGAG.

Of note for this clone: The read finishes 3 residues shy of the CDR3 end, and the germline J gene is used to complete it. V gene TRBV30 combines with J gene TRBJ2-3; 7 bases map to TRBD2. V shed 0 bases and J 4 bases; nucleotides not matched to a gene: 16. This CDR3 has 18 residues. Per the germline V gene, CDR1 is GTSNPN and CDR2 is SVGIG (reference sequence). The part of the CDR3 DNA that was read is TGTGCCTGGAGTGTGAGTCTTTGGGGGGGGAGAGTACCAGATACG. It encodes CAWSVSLWGGRVPDT. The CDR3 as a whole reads CAWSVSLWGGRVPDTQYF. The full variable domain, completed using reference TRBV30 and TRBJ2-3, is SQTIHQWPATLVQPVGSPLSLECTVEGTSNPNLYWYRQAAGRGLQLLFYSVGIGQISSEVPQNLSASRPQDRQFILSSKKLLLSDSGFYLCAWSVSLWGGRVPDTQYFGPGTRLTVL.

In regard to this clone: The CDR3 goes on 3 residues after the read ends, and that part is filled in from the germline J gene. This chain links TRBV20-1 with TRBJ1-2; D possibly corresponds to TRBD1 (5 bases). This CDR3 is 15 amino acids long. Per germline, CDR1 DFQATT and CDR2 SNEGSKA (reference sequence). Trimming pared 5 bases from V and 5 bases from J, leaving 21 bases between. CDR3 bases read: TGCAGTGCTGGACCTCAGACGGGGGGTTGGTATGGC. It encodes CSAGPQTGGWYG. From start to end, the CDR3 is CSAGPQTGGWYGYTF.

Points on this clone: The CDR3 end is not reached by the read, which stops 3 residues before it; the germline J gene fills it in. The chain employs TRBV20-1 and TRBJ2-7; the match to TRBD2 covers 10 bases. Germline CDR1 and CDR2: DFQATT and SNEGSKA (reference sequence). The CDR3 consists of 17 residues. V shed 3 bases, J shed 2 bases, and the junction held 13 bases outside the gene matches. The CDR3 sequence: CSARPGGSLAGAYEQYF. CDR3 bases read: TGCAGTGCTAGGCCTGGGGGTTCCCTAGCGGGAGCCTACGAG.

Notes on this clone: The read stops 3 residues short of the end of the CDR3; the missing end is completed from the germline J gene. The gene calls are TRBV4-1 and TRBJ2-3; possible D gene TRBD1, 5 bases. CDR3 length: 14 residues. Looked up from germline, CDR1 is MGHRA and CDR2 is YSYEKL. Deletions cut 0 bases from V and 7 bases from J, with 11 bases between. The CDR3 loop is CASSQDGAGYTQYF. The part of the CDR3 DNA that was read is TGCGCCAGCAGCCAAGATGGGGCCGGATATACG.

The covered CDR3 bases are TGTGCCAGTAGCCCGAGCGACAGGAGCTCTGGGGCCAACGTC. Its translation: CASSPSDRSSGANV. The full-length CDR3 reads as CASSPSDRSSGANVLTF. V gene TRBV19 combines with J gene TRBJ2-6, with a possible D match to TRBD1 (6 bases). Sequencing ends 3 residues short of the CDR3 end; the germline J gene provides the rest. The germline gives CDR1 LNHDA, CDR2 SQIVND (reference sequence). Deletions cut 6 bases from V and 0 bases from J, with 15 bases between. The CDR3 sequence is 17 residues long. The variable domain in full, completed from reference TRBV19 and TRBJ2-6, reads DGGITQSPKYLFRKEGQNVTLSCEQNLNHDAMYWYRQDPGQGLRLIYYSQIVNDFQKGDIAEGYSVSREKKESFPLTVTSAQKNPTAFYLCASSPSDRSSGANVLTFGAGSRLTVL.

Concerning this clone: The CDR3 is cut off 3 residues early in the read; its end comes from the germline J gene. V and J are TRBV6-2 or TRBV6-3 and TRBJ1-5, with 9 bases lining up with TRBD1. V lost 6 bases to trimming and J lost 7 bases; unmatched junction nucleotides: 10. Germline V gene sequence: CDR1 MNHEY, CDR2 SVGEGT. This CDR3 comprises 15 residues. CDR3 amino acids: CASSPPGTGIQPQHF. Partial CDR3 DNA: TGTGCCAGCAGCCCTCCCGGGACAGGGATCCAGCCC.